A selection of T cell receptor beta chains follows, all from one sample in a study of T-cell memory formation after mild COVID-19. TCRdb itself ran the 5' RACE reads through MiXCR, one entry per CDR3 protein. The table records nearly 350,000 distinct CDR3 sequences, 13% of them present only once. Sample: PBMCs or a T cell subset sorted from them (not recorded which). Receptors originate from a man in his late teens or twenties who had mild COVID-19 (a few samples of this study predate the infection). Cell type and time point are not known. CDR3s include the opening cysteine and the closing phenylalanine or tryptophan.

>TRBV2|TRBJ1-6|15
CASRDRGSDNSPLHF
>TRBV3-1|TRBJ2-1|16
CASSQEGVGAYNEQFF
>TRBV11-2|TRBJ1-1|13
CASSALGLPEAFF
>TRBV5-1|TRBJ2-1|13
CASSGLLAGEQFF
>TRBV30|TRBJ2-2|13
CAWTRQGPGELFF
>TRBV6-2/TRBV6-3|TRBJ1-6|15
CASSSRGRGNSPLHF
>TRBV29-1|TRBJ1-2|13
CSVVRAGYYGYTF
>TRBV28|TRBJ2-7|12
CAIRDRAHEQYF
>TRBV4-3|TRBJ1-1|16
CASSLLLGGDSAEAFF
>TRBV5-1|TRBJ1-1|18
CASSSSGTGRRQNTEAFF
>TRBV7-3|TRBJ1-2|16
CASSPGGGRNRNGYTF
>TRBV20-1|TRBJ2-3|14
CSAGGGESTDTQYF
>TRBV28|TRBJ2-3|12
CASGVSTDTQYF
>TRBV12-3/TRBV12-4|TRBJ2-2|14
CASSSGGQPGELFF
>TRBV7-8|TRBJ2-1|14
CASSLRAQWGWQFF
>TRBV6-2/TRBV6-3|TRBJ1-1|13
CASNLHLNTEAFF
>TRBV7-8|TRBJ2-1|17
CASSLFRRDRAYNEQFF
>TRBV4-1|TRBJ2-3|14
CASSPEAGADTQYF
>TRBV6-2/TRBV6-3|TRBJ1-2|16
CASTMPGGTTNYGYTF
>TRBV5-1|TRBJ1-1|13
CASSLGTGGTAFF
>TRBV30|TRBJ1-1|13
CAWSGQSGTEAFF
>TRBV18|TRBJ1-2|14
CASSPPLTGGGYTF
>TRBV28|TRBJ2-6|16
CASSLITGTGANVLTF
>TRBV12-3/TRBV12-4|TRBJ2-7|15
CASSFRAGEPYEQYF
>TRBV9|TRBJ2-5|15
CASSVDAGWGQTQYF
>TRBV7-7|TRBJ1-4|13
CASSRDIREKLFF
>TRBV11-2|TRBJ2-2|16
CASSSYRGRLAGELFF
>TRBV30|TRBJ2-1|13
CAWRLESGNEQFF
>TRBV2|TRBJ2-3|17
CASSGARLAGIADTQYF
>TRBV9|TRBJ1-3|17
CASSVVGGSRSGNTIYF
>TRBV19|TRBJ2-3|15
CASSIGSGTTDTQYF
>TRBV12-3/TRBV12-4|TRBJ1-2|13
CASIQGANYGYTF
>TRBV7-2|TRBJ1-1|13
CASSLEGVIEAFF
>TRBV7-2|TRBJ1-2|14
CASSLGRTGEGYTF
>TRBV10-3|TRBJ1-2|13
CAISEPNSSGYTF
>TRBV5-1|TRBJ1-2|15
CASSPAGYTNYGYTF
>TRBV5-1|TRBJ1-2|13
CASSLTGSAGYTF
>TRBV29-1|TRBJ1-1|13
CSVLEFLNTEAFF
>TRBV7-8|TRBJ2-5|15
CASSPRLAGKETQYF
>TRBV12-3/TRBV12-4|TRBJ1-2|14
CASSSWTYNYGYTF
>TRBV15|TRBJ2-5|15
CATSRDPGRSETQYF
>TRBV7-3|TRBJ2-3|13
CASGDGPTDTQYF